Listed below are T cell receptor beta chains from one sample, sequenced in a study of OX40 agonist ivuxolimab in advanced cancers. Produced via immunoSEQ multiplex PCR; TCRdb's table is partial and in-frame only. The repertoire includes under 80,000 clones, over 75% of them detected once, and about 4% sits in the top ten. This material consisted of CD4+ or CD8+ T cells sorted from blood, taken in a trial of the OX40 agonist ivuxolimab. The source of these receptors is an adult with an advanced solid tumor such as melanoma, head and neck, liver or kidney cancer. CDR3s leave out the opening cysteine and the closing phenylalanine or tryptophan. The order of the fields is D gene, V gene, CDR3 protein. A D gene is named only where the DNA matches it firmly.

>NA|TRBV6-1
ASSERDFSYNEQF
>NA|TRBV5-1
ASSPTGQTYEQY
>TRBD2|TRBV28
ASSFPGTSGTYNEQF
>TRBD2|TRBV28
ASSLPGGGSTDTQY
>TRBD1|TRBV7-2
ASSRDRGSNEQF
>TRBD2|TRBV6-6
ASSRRLAGDEQY
>NA|TRBV29-1
SVEAAGETQY
>TRBD2|TRBV5-4
ASSPPGGRGTDTQY
>NA|TRBV29-1
SVESLPWGRGYGYT
>TRBD2|TRBV29-1
SVVASGSIYEQY
>NA|TRBV28
ASSLIGAAGNTIY
>NA|TRBV6-6
ASSRQGNTEAF
>TRBD2|TRBV2
ASSVGGRAQF
>TRBD2|TRBV27
ASSWTSGADTQY
>NA|TRBV6-1
ASSVGSRETQY
>TRBD1|TRBV29-1
SVEWGTGVTGELF
>NA|TRBV5-1
ASSLAGPSDGYT
>NA|TRBV5-1
ASSSQETQY
>TRBD2|TRBV25-1
ASRKPGLAGVEQF
>NA|TRBV10-3
AISEPQKGPTEAF
>NA|TRBV6-1
ASSVGQGGGYT
>NA|TRBV5-1
ASSPSGGGATNEKLF
>TRBD2|TRBV12-5
ASGSTLAGGLNEQF
>TRBD1|TRBV27
ASSHRGYEQY
>TRBD2|TRBV11-2
ASLTSGSSYEQY
>TRBD1|TRBV7-8
ASSPGQGYGYT
>TRBD2|TRBV6-1
AGMLTNRGGEQY
>NA|TRBV5-4
ASSLGDNEQY
>TRBD1|TRBV11-3
ASSWTGSTGELF
>NA|TRBV30
AWSVRLGSSNQPQH
>NA|TRBV28
ASSVDRVNQPQH
>NA|TRBV5-4
ASSSLERLNTEAF
>NA|TRBV5-5
ASSATSPAPLNEQF
>NA|TRBV30
AWSVLLYMNTEAF
>TRBD2|TRBV7-3
ASSRGAGVGYEQY
>NA|TRBV2
ASCQPQH
>TRBD2|TRBV29-1
SAASGIGGELF
>NA|TRBV2
ASRLGINYEQY